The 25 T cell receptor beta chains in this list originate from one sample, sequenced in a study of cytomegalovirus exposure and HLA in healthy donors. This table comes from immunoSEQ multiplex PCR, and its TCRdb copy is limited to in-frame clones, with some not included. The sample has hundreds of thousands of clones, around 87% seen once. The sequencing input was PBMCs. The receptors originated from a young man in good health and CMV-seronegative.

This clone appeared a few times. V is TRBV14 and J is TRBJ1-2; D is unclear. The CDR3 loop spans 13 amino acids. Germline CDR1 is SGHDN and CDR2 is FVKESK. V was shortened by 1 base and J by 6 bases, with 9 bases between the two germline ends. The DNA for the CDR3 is TGTGCCAGCAGCCAAGGAGGTATTCATGGCTACACCTTC. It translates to CASSQGGIHGYTF.

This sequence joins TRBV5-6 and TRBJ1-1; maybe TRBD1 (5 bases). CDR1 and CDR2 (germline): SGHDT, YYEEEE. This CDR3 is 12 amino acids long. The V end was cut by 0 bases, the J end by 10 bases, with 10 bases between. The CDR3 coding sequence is TGTGCCAGCAGCTTGGAGGGGAAAGTAGCTTTCTTT. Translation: CASSLEGKVAFF. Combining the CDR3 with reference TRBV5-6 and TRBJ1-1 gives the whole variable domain DAGVTQSPTHLIKTRGQQVTLRCSPKSGHDTVSWYQQALGQGPQFIFQYYEEEERQRGNFPDRFSGHQFPNYSSELNVNALLLGDSALYLCASSLEGKVAFFGQGTRLTVV.

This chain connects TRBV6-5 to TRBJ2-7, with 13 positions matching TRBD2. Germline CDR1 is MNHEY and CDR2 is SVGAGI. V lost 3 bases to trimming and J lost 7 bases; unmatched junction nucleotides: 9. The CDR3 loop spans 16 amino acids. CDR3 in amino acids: CASSYSGGLAGDEQYF. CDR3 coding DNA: TGTGCCAGCAGTTATTCGGGCGGACTAGCGGGGGATGAGCAGTACTTC.

DNA for the CDR3: TGTGCCAGCAGCCCGCGGGGCCGAAAATCACCCCTCCACTTT. Translating gives CASSPRGRKSPLHF. V and J are TRBV7-8 and TRBJ1-6; tentative D call: TRBD1 (5 bases). The germline gives CDR1 SGHVS, CDR2 FQNEAQ. The V end was cut by 5 bases, the J end by 10 bases, with 15 bases between. This CDR3 is built from 14 residues.

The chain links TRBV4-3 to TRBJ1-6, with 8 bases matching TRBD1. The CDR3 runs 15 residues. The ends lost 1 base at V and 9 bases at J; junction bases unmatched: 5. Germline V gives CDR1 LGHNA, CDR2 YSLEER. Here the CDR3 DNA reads TGCGCCAGCAGCCAAGGGGGCAGGGGGCTTTCACCCCTCCACTTT. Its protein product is CASSQGGRGLSPLHF.

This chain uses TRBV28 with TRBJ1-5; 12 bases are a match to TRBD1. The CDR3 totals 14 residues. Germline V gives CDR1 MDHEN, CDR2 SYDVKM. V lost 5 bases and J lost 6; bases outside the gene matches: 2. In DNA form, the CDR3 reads TGTGCCAGCAGTCGGGGACAGGGGGCTCAGCCCCAGCATTTT. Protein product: CASSRGQGAQPQHF.

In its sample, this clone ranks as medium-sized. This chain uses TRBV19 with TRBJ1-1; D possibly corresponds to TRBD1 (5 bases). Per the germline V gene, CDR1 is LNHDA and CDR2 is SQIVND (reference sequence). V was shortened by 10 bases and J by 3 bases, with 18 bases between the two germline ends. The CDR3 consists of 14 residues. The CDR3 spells CAIRTGTGYTEAFF. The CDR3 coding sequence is TGTGCCATCCGAACCGGGACTGGTTACACTGAAGCTTTCTTT.

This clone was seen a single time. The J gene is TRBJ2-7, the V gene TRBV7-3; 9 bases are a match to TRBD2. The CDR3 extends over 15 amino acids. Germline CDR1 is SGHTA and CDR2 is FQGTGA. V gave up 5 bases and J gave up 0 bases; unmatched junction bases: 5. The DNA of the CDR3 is TGTGCCAGCAGCAAGAGCGGGGGGAGCTCCTACGAGCAGTACTTC. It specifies CASSKSGGSSYEQYF.

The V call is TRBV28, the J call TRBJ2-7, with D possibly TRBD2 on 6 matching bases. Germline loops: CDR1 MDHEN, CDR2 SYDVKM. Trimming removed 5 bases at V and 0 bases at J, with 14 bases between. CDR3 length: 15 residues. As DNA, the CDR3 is TGTGCCAGCAGTGCGACCGGGACTCACTCCTACGAGCAGTACTTC. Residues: CASSATGTHSYEQYF.

CDR3 in DNA: TGCGCCAGCAGCTCTCTAGCGGGGGGCGCCTACGAGCAGTACTTC. As protein: CASSSLAGGAYEQYF. The V and J genes are TRBV5-1 and TRBJ2-7, with TRBD2 identical over 11 bases. The V gene end was trimmed by 3 bases and the J gene end by 2 bases; junction bases not matched to a gene: 4. The CDR3 sequence is 15 residues long. Germline V gene lookup returns CDR1 SGHRS and CDR2 YFSETQ.

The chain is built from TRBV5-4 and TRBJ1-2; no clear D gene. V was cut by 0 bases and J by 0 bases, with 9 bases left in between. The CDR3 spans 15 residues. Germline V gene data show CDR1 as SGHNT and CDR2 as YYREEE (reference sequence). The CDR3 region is CASSLGGNTNYGYTF. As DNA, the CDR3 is TGTGCCAGCAGCTTGGGAGGAAATACTAACTATGGCTACACCTTC.

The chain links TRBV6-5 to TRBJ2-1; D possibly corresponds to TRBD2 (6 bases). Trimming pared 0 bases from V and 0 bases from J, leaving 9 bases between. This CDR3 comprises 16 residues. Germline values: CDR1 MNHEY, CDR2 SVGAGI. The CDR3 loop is CASSYSNGGSYNEQFF. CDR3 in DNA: TGTGCCAGCAGTTACTCGAACGGGGGCTCCTACAATGAGCAGTTCTTC.

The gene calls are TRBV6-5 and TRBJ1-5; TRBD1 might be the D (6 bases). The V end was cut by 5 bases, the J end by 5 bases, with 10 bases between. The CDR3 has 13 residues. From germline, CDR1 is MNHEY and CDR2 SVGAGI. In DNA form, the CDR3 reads TGTGCCAGCAGTGCCCGGACAGATCAGCCCCAGCATTTT. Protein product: CASSARTDQPQHF.

The CDR3 reads CASSQEVDYSGVLTQYF. CDR3 sequence (DNA): TGCGCCAGCAGCCAAGAAGTCGACTACAGCGGTGTGTTGACGCAGTATTTT. The chain combines TRBV4-3 with TRBJ2-3; a possible D gene is TRBD2 (5 bases). V was shortened by 0 bases and J by 9 bases, with 22 bases between the two germline ends. CDR3 length equals 17 residues. Germline V gene data show CDR1 as LGHNA and CDR2 as YSLEER.

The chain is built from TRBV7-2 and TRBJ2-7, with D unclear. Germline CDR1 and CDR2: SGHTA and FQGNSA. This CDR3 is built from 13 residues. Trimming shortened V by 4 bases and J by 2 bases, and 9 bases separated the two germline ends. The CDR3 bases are TGTGCCAGCAGCTACGGTAGAGCCTACGAGCAGTACTTC. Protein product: CASSYGRAYEQYF.

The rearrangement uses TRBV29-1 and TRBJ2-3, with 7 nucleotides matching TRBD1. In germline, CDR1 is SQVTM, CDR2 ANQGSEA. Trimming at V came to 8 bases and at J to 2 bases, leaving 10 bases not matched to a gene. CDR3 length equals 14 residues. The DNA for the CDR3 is TGCAGCTCTACAGGGGCGGTGGACACAGATACGCAGTATTTT. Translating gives CSSTGAVDTDTQYF.

The CDR3 is CASSFSGIGYTF. The CDR3 region has the DNA TGTGCCAGCAGTTTTTCAGGGATTGGCTACACCTTC. This chain connects TRBV28 to TRBJ1-2; possible D gene TRBD1, 5 bases. This CDR3 region has 12 residues. V was pared by 3 bases and J by 7 bases, with 9 bases between. Germline CDR1 MDHEN, CDR2 SYDVKM.

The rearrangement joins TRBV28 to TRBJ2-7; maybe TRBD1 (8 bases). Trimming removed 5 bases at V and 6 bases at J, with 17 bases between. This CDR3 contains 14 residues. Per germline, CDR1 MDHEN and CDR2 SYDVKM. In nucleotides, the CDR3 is TGTGCCAGCAGTATACAGGGGGGGTACGGCGAGCAGTACTTC. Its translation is CASSIQGGYGEQYF. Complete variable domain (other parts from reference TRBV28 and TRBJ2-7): DVKVTQSSRYLVKRTGEKVFLECVQDMDHENMFWYRQDPGLGLRLIYFSYDVKMKEKGDIPEGYSVSREKKERFSLILESASTNQTSMYLCASSIQGGYGEQYFGPGTRLTVT.

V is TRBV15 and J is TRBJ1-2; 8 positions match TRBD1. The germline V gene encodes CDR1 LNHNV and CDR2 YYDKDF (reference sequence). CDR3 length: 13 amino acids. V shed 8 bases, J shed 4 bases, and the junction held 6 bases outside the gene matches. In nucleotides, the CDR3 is TGTGCCACCTATTACAGGGGGACCTATGGCTACACCTTC. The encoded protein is CATYYRGTYGYTF.

The CDR3 loop reads CASNVAGYNSPLHF. The CDR3 bases are TGTGCCAGCAACGTCGCAGGTTATAATTCACCCCTCCACTTT. The chain is built from TRBV6-1 and TRBJ1-6, with unresolved D. Trimming took off 7 bases at V and 4 bases at J, with 11 bases between the two ends. Germline loops: CDR1 MNHNS, CDR2 SASEGT. The CDR3 is 14 amino acids.

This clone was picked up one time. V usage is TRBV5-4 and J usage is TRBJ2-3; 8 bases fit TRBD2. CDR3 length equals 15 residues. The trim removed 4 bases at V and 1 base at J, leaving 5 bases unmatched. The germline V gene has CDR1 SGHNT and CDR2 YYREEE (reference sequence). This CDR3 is CASSGAGAGTDTQYF. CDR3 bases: TGTGCCAGCAGCGGAGCGGGGGCGGGCACAGATACGCAGTATTTT. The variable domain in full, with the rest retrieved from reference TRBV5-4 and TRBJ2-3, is ETGVTQSPTHLIKTRGQQVTLRCSSQSGHNTVSWYQQALGQGPQFIFQYYREEENGRGNFPPRFSGLQFPNYSSELNVNALELDDSALYLCASSGAGAGTDTQYFGPGTRLTVL.

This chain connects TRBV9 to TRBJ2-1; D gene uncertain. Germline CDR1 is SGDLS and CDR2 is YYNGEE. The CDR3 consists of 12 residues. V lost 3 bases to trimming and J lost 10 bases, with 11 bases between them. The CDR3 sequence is CASSEYLGEQFF. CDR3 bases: TGTGCCAGCAGCGAGTATCTCGGGGAGCAGTTCTTC.

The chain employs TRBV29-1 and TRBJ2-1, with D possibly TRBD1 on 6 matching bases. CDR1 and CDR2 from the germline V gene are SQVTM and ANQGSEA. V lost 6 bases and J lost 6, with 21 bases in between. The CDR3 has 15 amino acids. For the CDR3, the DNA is TGCAGCGTGGGGACCGGGACAATAGTGGGCAATGAGCAGTTCTTC. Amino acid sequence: CSVGTGTIVGNEQFF.

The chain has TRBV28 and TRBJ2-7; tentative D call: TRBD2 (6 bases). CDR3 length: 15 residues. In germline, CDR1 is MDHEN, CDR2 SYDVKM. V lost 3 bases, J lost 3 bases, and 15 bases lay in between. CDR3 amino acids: CASSFDETRVYEQYF. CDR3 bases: TGTGCCAGCAGTTTTGATGAGACTAGAGTCTACGAGCAGTACTTC. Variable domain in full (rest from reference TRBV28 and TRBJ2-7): DVKVTQSSRYLVKRTGEKVFLECVQDMDHENMFWYRQDPGLGLRLIYFSYDVKMKEKGDIPEGYSVSREKKERFSLILESASTNQTSMYLCASSFDETRVYEQYFGPGTRLTVT.

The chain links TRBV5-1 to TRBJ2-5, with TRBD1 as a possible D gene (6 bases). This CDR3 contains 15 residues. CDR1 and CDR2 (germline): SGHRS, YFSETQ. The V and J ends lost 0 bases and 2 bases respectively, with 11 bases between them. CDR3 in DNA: TGCGCCAGCAGCTTGGTACGGGACAATCAAGAGACCCAGTACTTC. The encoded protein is CASSLVRDNQETQYF.